This TCR beta chain was sequenced during a study of T-cell memory formation after mild COVID-19. The CDR3 sequence is 17 residues long. Germline CDR1 and CDR2: SGHAT and FQNNGV. V lost 2 bases and J lost 0, with 16 bases in between. Constant-segment primers served in 5'RACE that generated TCR alpha and TCR beta cDNA libraries bearing sample barcodes and UMIs. TCRdb reprocessed the 5' RACE reads with MiXCR, giving one entry per CDR3 protein. The sample consists of around 130,000 distinct CDR3 sequences, less than 6.5% of them appearing once. Sequencing used PBMCs or a T cell subset sorted from them (not recorded which). V and J are TRBV11-2 and TRBJ1-1; TRBD1 is a possible D gene (6 bases). The sequence was collected from an adult woman who had mild COVID-19 (a few samples of this study predate the infection). Cell type and time point are not known. CDR3 DNA sequence: TGTGCCAGCAGCTTAATTAGGGGGGGACGGTTGAACACTGAAGCTTTCTTT. It specifies CASSLIRGGRLNTEAFF.